Below are 2 T cell receptor beta chains sequenced from a single sample in a study of blood T cell repertoires in COVID-19. TCRdb's copy holds only in-frame clones and misses some; the assay was immunoSEQ multiplex PCR. Of approximately 75,000 clones listed, approximately 80% are singletons. Input material: peripheral blood. The receptors shown here come from a man aged 50-60 years with COVID-19, enrolled during active disease.

The chain uses TRBV7-8 and TRBJ2-5, with 10 nucleotides matching TRBD1. With V trimmed by 5 bases and J by 0 bases, 3 bases remained unmatched. CDR3 length equals 15 residues. Germline assignment: CDR1 SGHVS and CDR2 FQNEAQ. This CDR3 reads CASSQTGGNQETQYF. CDR3 nucleotide sequence: TGTGCCAGCAGCCAGACAGGGGGCAACCAAGAGACCCAGTACTTC. The complete variable domain, with remaining parts taken from reference TRBV7-8 and TRBJ2-5, reads GAGVSQSPRYKVAKRGQDVALRCDPISGHVSLFWYQQALGQGPEFLTYFQNEAQLDKSGLPSDRFFAERPEGSVSTLKIQRTQQEDSAVYLCASSQTGGNQETQYFGPGTRLLVL.

This clone was counted at least ten times. The chain couples TRBV18 to TRBJ1-6; a weak D match, TRBD1 (6 bases). The CDR3 spans 16 residues. CDR1 KGHSH and CDR2 LQKENI come from the germline V gene. V lost 6 bases, J lost 4 bases, and 16 bases lay in between. The CDR3, as DNA: TGTGCCAGCTCCCGACTGGACAGCTTTTATAATTCACCCCTCCACTTT. Residues: CASSRLDSFYNSPLHF.